What follows is one T cell receptor beta chain and its context. Mismatch with germline at one junction end may stem from a read error. The CDR3 contains 16 residues. The germline V gene encodes CDR1 GTSNPN and CDR2 SVGIG (reference sequence). Produced via immunoSEQ multiplex PCR; TCRdb's table is partial and in-frame only. The data contain approximately 70,000 clones, about 80% of them singletons. These data originate in a study of OX40 agonist ivuxolimab in advanced cancers. Study overall: Partial responses were observed in three patients, of whom one had hepatocellular carcinoma and two had cutaneous melanoma.

This sequence was found in an adult with an advanced solid tumor such as melanoma, head and neck, liver or kidney cancer. This chain links TRBV30 with TRBJ2-3, with TRBD2 identical over 14 bases. The sequences come from CD4+ or CD8+ T cells sorted from blood, collected in a trial of the OX40 agonist ivuxolimab. The CDR3 DNA reads TGTGCCTGGAGGCCCGGGACTAGCGGGAGCATAGATACGCAGTATTTT. Protein: CAWRPGTSGSIDTQYF.